The source of this T cell receptor beta chain is a study of T cell responses to AZD1222 COVID-19 vaccine. Study details: Second-dose schedules of about 4 or about 12 weeks were combined.

Findings of the study overall: Two AZD1222 doses significantly raised spike-specific TCR breadth and depth over controls.

This table comes from immunoSEQ multiplex PCR, and its TCRdb copy is limited to in-frame clones, with some not included. The table has more than 85,000 clones, roughly 90% seen once. There are 10 residues in the CDR3. The V end lost 4 bases, the J end lost 7 bases, and 5 bases lay between the germline ends. Germline V gene lookup returns CDR1 DFQATT and CDR2 SNEGSKA (reference sequence). Regarding this clone: What it binds is not known.

The receptor's source is an adult in good health. This chain links TRBV20-1 with TRBJ2-4; D remains ambiguous. Sequencing was performed on peripheral blood, taken on day 0 of AZD1222 vaccination. The CDR3 nucleotides are TGCAGTGCTATCGATAACATTCAGTACTTC. Translating it yields CSAIDNIQYF.